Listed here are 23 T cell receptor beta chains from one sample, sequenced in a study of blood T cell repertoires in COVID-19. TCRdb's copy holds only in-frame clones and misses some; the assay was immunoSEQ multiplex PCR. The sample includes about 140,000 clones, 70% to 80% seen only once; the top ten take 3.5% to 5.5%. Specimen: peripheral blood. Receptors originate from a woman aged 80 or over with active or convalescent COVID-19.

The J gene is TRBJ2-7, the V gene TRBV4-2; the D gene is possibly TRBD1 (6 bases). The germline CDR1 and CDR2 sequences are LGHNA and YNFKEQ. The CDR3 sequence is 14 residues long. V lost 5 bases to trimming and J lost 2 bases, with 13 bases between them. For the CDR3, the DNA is TGTGCCAGCAGCGAAGGACAGCCGGCCTACGAGCAGTACTTC. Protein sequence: CASSEGQPAYEQYF.

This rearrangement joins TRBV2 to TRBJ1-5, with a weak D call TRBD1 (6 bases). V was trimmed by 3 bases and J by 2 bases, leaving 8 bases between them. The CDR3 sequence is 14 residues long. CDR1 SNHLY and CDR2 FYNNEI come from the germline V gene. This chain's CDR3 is CASSDRGGNQPQHF. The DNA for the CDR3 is TGTGCCAGCAGTGACAGGGGCGGCAATCAGCCCCAGCATTTT.

The CDR3 sequence: CASSHYGQRRAGANVLTF. Here the CDR3 DNA reads TGTGCCAGCAGCCACTACGGACAAAGAAGGGCTGGGGCCAACGTCCTGACTTTC. The rearrangement joins TRBV3-1 (or the pseudogene TRBV3-2) to TRBJ2-6; the D gene is possibly TRBD1 (5 bases). The V gene lost 3 bases and the J gene lost 2 bases, with 17 bases spanning the gap. The CDR3 is 18 amino acids. Germline loops: CDR1 LGHDT, CDR2 YNNKEL (reference sequence).

The CDR3: CASSPPLGLTNYGYTF. The CDR3 DNA is TGTGCCAGTAGTCCTCCGTTGGGACTAACTAACTATGGCTACACCTTC. The J gene is TRBJ1-2, the V gene TRBV19; D may be TRBD1 (5 bases). Germline V gives CDR1 LNHDA, CDR2 SQIVND (reference sequence). V was shortened by 5 bases and J by 0 bases, with 16 bases between the two germline ends. The CDR3 consists of 16 residues.

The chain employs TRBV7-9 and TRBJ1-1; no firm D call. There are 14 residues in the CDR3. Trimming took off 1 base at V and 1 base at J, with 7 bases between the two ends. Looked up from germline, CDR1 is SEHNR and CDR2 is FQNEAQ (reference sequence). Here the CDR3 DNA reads TGTGCCAGCAGCTTAGGTGTAGCGAACACTGAAGCTTTCTTT. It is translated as CASSLGVANTEAFF. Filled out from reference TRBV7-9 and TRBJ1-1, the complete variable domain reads DTGVSQNPRHKITKRGQNVTFRCDPISEHNRLYWYRQTLGQGPEFLTYFQNEAQLEKSRLLSDRFSAERPKGSFSTLEIQRTEQGDSAMYLCASSLGVANTEAFFGQGTRLTVV.

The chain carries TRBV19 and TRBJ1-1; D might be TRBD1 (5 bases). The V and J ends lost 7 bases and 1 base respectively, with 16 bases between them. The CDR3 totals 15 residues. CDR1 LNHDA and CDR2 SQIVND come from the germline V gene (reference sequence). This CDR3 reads CASTLMWGENTEAFF. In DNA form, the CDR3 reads TGTGCCAGTACCCTGATGTGGGGGGAGAACACTGAAGCTTTCTTT. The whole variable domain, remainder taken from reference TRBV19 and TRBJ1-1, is DGGITQSPKYLFRKEGQNVTLSCEQNLNHDAMYWYRQDPGQGLRLIYYSQIVNDFQKGDIAEGYSVSREKKESFPLTVTSAQKNPTAFYLCASTLMWGENTEAFFGQGTRLTVV.

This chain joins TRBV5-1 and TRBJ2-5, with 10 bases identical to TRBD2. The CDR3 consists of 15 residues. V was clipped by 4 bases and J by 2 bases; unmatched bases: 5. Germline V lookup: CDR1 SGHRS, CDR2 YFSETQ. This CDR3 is CASSVGLAAQETQYF. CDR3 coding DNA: TGCGCCAGCAGCGTTGGACTAGCGGCACAAGAGACCCAGTACTTC.

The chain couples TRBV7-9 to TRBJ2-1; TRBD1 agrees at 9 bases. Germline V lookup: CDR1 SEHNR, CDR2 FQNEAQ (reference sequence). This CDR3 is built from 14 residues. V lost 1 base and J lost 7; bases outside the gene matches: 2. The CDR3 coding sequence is TGTGCCAGCAGCTTAGAGGGGACAGGGAATGAGCAGTTCTTC. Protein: CASSLEGTGNEQFF.

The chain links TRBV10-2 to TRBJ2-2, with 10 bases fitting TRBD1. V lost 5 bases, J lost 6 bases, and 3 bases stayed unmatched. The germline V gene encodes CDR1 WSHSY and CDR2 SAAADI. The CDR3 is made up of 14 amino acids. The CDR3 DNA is TGCGCCAGCAGTAGGACAGGGGGTTCCGGGGAGCTGTTTTTT. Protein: CASSRTGGSGELFF.

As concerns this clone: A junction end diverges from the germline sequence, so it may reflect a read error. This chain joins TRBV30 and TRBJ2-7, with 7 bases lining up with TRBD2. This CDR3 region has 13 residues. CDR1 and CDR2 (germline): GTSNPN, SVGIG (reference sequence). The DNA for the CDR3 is TGTGCCTGCAGGCCTTCGGGGGGAAGCGAGCAGTGCTTC. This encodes CACRPSGGSEQCF.

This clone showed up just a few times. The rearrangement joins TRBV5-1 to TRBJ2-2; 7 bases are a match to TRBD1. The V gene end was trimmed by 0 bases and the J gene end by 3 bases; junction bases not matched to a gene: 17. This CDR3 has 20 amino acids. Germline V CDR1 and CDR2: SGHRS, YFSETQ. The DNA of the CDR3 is TGCGCCAGCAGCTTGGCCCTTTCATGGTCAGGGGGTCTGGACACCGGGGAGCTGTTTTTT. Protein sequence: CASSLALSWSGGLDTGELFF.

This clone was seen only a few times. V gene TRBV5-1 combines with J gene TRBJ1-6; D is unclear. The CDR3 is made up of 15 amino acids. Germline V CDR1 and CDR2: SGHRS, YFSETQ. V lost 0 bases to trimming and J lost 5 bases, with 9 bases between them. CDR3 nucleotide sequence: TGCGCCAGCAGCTTGGACGGGAGGAATAATTCACCCCTCCACTTT. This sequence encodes CASSLDGRNNSPLHF.

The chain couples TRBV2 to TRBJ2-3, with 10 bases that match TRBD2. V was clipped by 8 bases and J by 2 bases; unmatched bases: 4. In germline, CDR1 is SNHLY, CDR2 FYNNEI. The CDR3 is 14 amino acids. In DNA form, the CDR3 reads TGTGCCAGCTGCCTAGCGGGAGTCACAGATACGCAGTATTTT. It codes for CASCLAGVTDTQYF.

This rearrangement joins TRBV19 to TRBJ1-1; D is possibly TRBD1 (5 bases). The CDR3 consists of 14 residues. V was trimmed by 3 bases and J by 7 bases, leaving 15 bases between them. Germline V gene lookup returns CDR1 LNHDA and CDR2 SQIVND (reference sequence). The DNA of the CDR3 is TGTGCCAGTAGTATCCGAACCGGGACTGGTGAAGCTTTCTTT. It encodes CASSIRTGTGEAFF.

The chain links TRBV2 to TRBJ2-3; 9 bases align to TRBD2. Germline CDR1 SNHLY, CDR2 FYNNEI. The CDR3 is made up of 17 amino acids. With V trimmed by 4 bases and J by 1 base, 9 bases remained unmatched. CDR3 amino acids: CASSGLAVPGGTDTQYF. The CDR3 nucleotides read TGTGCCAGCAGTGGACTAGCGGTCCCAGGTGGCACAGATACGCAGTATTTT.

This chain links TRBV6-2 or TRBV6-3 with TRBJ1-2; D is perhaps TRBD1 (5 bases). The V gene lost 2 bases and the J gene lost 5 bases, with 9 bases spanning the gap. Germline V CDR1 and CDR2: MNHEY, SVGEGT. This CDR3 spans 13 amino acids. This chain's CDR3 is CASSYPTEYGYTF. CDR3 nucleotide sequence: TGTGCCAGCAGTTACCCGACAGAGTATGGCTACACCTTC.

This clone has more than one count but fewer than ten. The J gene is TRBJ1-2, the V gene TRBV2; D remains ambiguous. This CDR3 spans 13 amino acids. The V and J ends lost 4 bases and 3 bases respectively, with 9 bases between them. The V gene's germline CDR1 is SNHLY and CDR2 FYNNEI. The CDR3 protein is CASSGESDYGYTF. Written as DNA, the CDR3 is TGTGCCAGCAGTGGGGAGAGCGACTATGGCTACACCTTC.

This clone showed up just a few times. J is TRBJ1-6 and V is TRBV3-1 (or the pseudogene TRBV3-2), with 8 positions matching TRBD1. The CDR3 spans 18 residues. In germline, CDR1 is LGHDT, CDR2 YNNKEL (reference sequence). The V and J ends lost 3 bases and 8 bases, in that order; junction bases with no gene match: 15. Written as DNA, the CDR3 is TGTGCCAGCAGCCATTACCGAAACAGGGGGACTTTGTATTCACCCCTCCACTTT. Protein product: CASSHYRNRGTLYSPLHF.

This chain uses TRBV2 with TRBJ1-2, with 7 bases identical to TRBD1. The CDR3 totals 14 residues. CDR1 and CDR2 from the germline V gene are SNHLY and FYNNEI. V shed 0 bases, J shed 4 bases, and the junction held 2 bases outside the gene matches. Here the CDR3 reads CASSEASGGYGYTF. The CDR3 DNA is TGTGCCAGCAGTGAAGCCTCAGGGGGCTATGGCTACACCTTC. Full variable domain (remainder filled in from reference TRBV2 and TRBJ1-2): EPEVTQTPSHQVTQMGQEVILRCVPISNHLYFYWYRQILGQKVEFLVSFYNNEISEKSEIFDDQFSVERPDGSNFTLKIRSTKLEDSAMYFCASSEASGGYGYTFGSGTRLTVV.

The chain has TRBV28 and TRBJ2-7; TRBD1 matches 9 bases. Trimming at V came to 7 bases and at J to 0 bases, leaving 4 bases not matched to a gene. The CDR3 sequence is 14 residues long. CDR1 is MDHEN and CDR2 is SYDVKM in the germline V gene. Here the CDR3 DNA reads TGTGCCAGCACTCGGGACAGGGTCTCCTACGAGCAGTACTTC. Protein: CASTRDRVSYEQYF.

The CDR3 DNA is TGTGCCAGTAAGACTAGCGGGGGGGTTAATGAGCAGTTCTTC. It is translated as CASKTSGGVNEQFF. The rearrangement uses TRBV19 and TRBJ2-1; 14 nucleotides align to TRBD2. The junction had 3 bases not matched to a gene; V was cut back by 7 bases and J by 7 bases. The V gene's germline CDR1 is LNHDA and CDR2 SQIVND (reference sequence). This CDR3 has 14 amino acids.

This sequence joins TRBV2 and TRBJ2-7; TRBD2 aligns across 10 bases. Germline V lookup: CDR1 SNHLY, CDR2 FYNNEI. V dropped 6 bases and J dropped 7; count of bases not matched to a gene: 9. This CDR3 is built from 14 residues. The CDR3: CASRPGLATWEQYF. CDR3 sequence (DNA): TGTGCCAGCAGACCGGGACTAGCGACTTGGGAGCAGTACTTC.

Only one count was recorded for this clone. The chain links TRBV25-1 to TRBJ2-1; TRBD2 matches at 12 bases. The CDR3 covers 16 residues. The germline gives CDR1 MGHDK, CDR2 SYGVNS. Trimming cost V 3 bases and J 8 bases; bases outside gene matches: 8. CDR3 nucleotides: TGTGCCAGCAGTGAGGGGTTGACTAGCGGGGGTGATGAGCAGTTCTTC. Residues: CASSEGLTSGGDEQFF. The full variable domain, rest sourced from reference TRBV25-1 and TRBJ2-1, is EADIYQTPRYLVIGTGKKITLECSQTMGHDKMYWYQQDPGMELHLIHYSYGVNSTEKGDLSSESTVSRIRTEHFPLTLESARPSHTSQYLCASSEGLTSGGDEQFFGPGTRLTVL.